These 3 T cell receptor beta chains share one sample of origin, sequenced in a study of OX40 agonist ivuxolimab in advanced cancers. Only in-frame clones appear in the TCRdb table, and some are missing; sequencing was by immunoSEQ multiplex PCR. In the table there are some 82,000 clones, around 94% of which are singletons. The sequences come from CD4+ or CD8+ T cells sorted from blood, collected in a trial of the OX40 agonist ivuxolimab. The source is an adult with an advanced solid tumor such as melanoma, head and neck, liver or kidney cancer.

The chain carries TRBV27 and TRBJ2-5, with 8 bases lining up with TRBD1. The J call may be faulty, since TRBJ2-7 better matches the DNA end. Germline CDR1 is MNHEY and CDR2 is SMNVEV (reference sequence). The CDR3 extends over 13 amino acids. CDR3 in amino acids: CASSYRGAYEQYF. CDR3 nucleotide sequence: TGTGCCAGCAGTTACAGGGGGGCCTACGAGCAGTACTTC.

For this clone: This is likely a read error, given that the CDR3 carries no conserved phenylalanine or tryptophan at its end. No DNA is shown, since the ends of the CDR3 on it are uncertain; the CDR3 is the one TCRdb lists. The chain combines TRBV19 with TRBJ2-7. CDR1 is LNHDA and CDR2 is SQIVND in the germline V gene (reference sequence). Counting both end residues, the CDR3 totals 8 amino acids. The CDR3 is CASSRSFL.

The CDR3 sequence is CASSVGGSSNYGYTF. CDR3 sequence (DNA): TGTGCCAGCAGCGTGGGGGGTTCCTCTAACTATGGCTACACCTTC. The chain combines TRBV9 with TRBJ1-2, with a possible D match to TRBD1 (5 bases). Per the germline V gene, CDR1 is SGDLS and CDR2 is YYNGEE. V lost 2 bases and J 0 bases, leaving 11 bases between the germline ends. The CDR3 is made up of 15 amino acids.